This entry lists 20 T cell receptor beta chains sequenced from one sample in a study of blood T cell repertoires in COVID-19. TCRdb's copy holds only in-frame clones and misses some; the assay was immunoSEQ multiplex PCR. The sample has about 260,000 clones; 84% are singletons. The specimen was peripheral blood. The receptors originated from a man aged 60 to 69 with acute or convalescent COVID-19.

This clone has only a few counts. This chain joins TRBV28 and TRBJ2-2, with D uncertain. This CDR3 is built from 12 residues. Germline CDR1 reads MDHEN; CDR2 reads SYDVKM. V lost 6 bases, J lost 3 bases, and 5 bases lay in between. CDR3 residues: CASRSYTGELFF. CDR3 DNA sequence: TGTGCCAGCAGGTCTTACACCGGGGAGCTGTTTTTT.

The chain joins TRBV7-2 to TRBJ1-1; weak D call: TRBD1 (5 bases). The CDR3 has 14 amino acids. Germline CDR1 reads SGHTA; CDR2 reads FQGNSA. V was pared by 5 bases and J by 1 base, with 11 bases between. This CDR3 reads CASSPRQGNTEAFF. CDR3 nucleotides: TGTGCCAGCAGCCCCAGGCAGGGGAACACTGAAGCTTTCTTT.

The gene calls are TRBV11-2 and TRBJ2-3; D is unclear. V lost 0 bases, J lost 7 bases, and 8 bases lay in between. The CDR3 has 13 amino acids. Germline loops: CDR1 SGHAT, CDR2 FQNNGV. Here the CDR3 reads CASSLDLANTQYF. CDR3 sequence (DNA): TGTGCCAGCAGCTTAGACCTTGCGAATACGCAGTATTTT.

The V and J genes are TRBV9 and TRBJ2-5; the D is unclear. There are 14 residues in the CDR3. Looked up from germline, CDR1 is SGDLS and CDR2 is YYNGEE. The V end was cut by 0 bases, the J end by 2 bases, with 8 bases between. This chain's CDR3 is CASSVELLQETQYF. CDR3 nucleotides: TGTGCCAGCAGCGTAGAACTATTACAAGAGACCCAGTACTTC.

V gene TRBV3-1 (or the pseudogene TRBV3-2) combines with J gene TRBJ2-4; TRBD2 is a possible D gene (6 bases). The germline gives CDR1 LGHDT, CDR2 YNNKEL (reference sequence). CDR3 size: 16 residues. Between the trimmed V and J ends, which lost 4 bases and 0 bases, there was a span of 13 bases. CDR3 in DNA: TGTGCCAGCAGCCCTCCGGCGGGGATAGCCAAAAACATTCAGTACTTC. It codes for CASSPPAGIAKNIQYF.

The genes are TRBV13 and TRBJ1-3; the D is unclear. The CDR3 is 14 residues long. Germline V gene data show CDR1 as PRHDT and CDR2 as FYEKMQ (reference sequence). Trimming left V 7 bases short and J 3 bases short, with 13 bases between. The CDR3 coding sequence is TGTGCCAGCACCCTATATGAAATTGGAAACACCATATATTTT. It codes for CASTLYEIGNTIYF.

This sequence joins TRBV7-3 and TRBJ2-3; D is uncertain. Trimming removed 0 bases from V and 10 bases from J, with 14 bases in between. CDR3 length equals 14 residues. CDR1 is SGHTA and CDR2 is FQGTGA in the germline V gene. CDR3 sequence: CASSLTGWAAAQYF. For the CDR3, the DNA is TGTGCCAGCAGCTTAACAGGATGGGCAGCCGCGCAGTATTTT.

The chain couples TRBV19 to TRBJ1-4, with 7 bases aligning to TRBD1. The junction had 10 bases not matched to a gene; V was cut back by 4 bases and J by 8 bases. Germline V gene lookup returns CDR1 LNHDA and CDR2 SQIVND (reference sequence). This CDR3 region has 15 residues. The chain's CDR3 is CASSNDRVGGEKLFF. The CDR3 DNA sequence: TGTGCCAGTAGTAACGACAGGGTGGGTGGAGAAAAACTGTTTTTT.

V usage is TRBV9 and J usage is TRBJ1-1, with 8 bases lining up with TRBD1. Trimming removed 4 bases from V and 1 base from J; junction bases left unmatched: 15. The CDR3 runs 18 residues. The V gene's germline CDR1 is SGDLS and CDR2 YYNGEE. CDR3 DNA: TGTGCCAGCAGCCCCAGAAGTCTACAGGGGGTGGAGAACACTGAAGCTTTCTTT. The encoded protein is CASSPRSLQGVENTEAFF.

This chain uses TRBV18 with TRBJ1-3; no definite D call. This CDR3 is built from 15 residues. Trimming left V 1 base short and J 0 bases short, with 7 bases between. CDR1 is KGHSH, CDR2 LQKENI, per germline. The CDR3 here is CASSPLGDSGNTIYF. The CDR3 nucleotides are TGTGCCAGCTCACCACTCGGGGACTCTGGAAACACCATATATTTT.

The chain employs TRBV19 and TRBJ1-4; 10 nucleotides agree with TRBD1. Germline V gene data show CDR1 as LNHDA and CDR2 as SQIVND (reference sequence). The CDR3 has 16 residues. V dropped 3 bases and J dropped 6; count of bases not matched to a gene: 7. The CDR3 coding sequence is TGTGCCAGTAGTATCGGGACCGGGACAGGGGATGAAAAACTGTTTTTT. Translated, it gives CASSIGTGTGDEKLFF.

The chain carries TRBV11-3 and TRBJ2-7; D gene unclear. Germline-derived CDR1 and CDR2 are SGHNT and YENEEA. The CDR3 is 15 residues long. Between the trimmed V and J ends, which lost 3 bases and 0 bases, there was a span of 12 bases. The CDR3 sequence is CASSLGDGNSYEQYF. The DNA of the CDR3 is TGTGCCAGCAGCTTGGGCGACGGAAACTCCTACGAGCAGTACTTC.

The chain recombines TRBV24-1 with TRBJ2-3, with 10 positions matching TRBD2. With 2 bases clipped from V and 2 bases from J, the junction kept 6 bases outside the gene matches. Germline V gene lookup returns CDR1 KGHDR and CDR2 SFDVKD. The CDR3 has 17 amino acids. CDR3 protein: CATSDSSGSPFTDTQYF. The CDR3 DNA follows: TGTGCCACCAGTGATTCTAGCGGGAGCCCCTTCACAGATACGCAGTATTTT.

The V and J genes are TRBV5-1 and TRBJ2-7, with TRBD1 as a possible D gene (5 bases). Germline assignment: CDR1 SGHRS and CDR2 YFSETQ. The V end lost 2 bases, the J end lost 2 bases, and 23 bases lay between the germline ends. This CDR3 is built from 18 residues. The CDR3 loop reads CASSFTPPRVPSAYEQYF. The CDR3 nucleotides are TGCGCCAGCAGCTTTACCCCCCCCAGGGTGCCGTCGGCCTACGAGCAGTACTTC. The complete variable domain, with remaining parts taken from reference TRBV5-1 and TRBJ2-7, reads KAGVTQTPRYLIKTRGQQVTLSCSPISGHRSVSWYQQTPGQGLQFLFEYFSETQRNKGNFPGRFSGRQFSNSRSEMNVSTLELGDSALYLCASSFTPPRVPSAYEQYFGPGTRLTVT.

The chain combines TRBV5-5 with TRBJ1-1; D not resolved. The CDR3 spans 13 residues. V was shortened by 5 bases and J by 3 bases, with 11 bases between the two germline ends. Germline lookup yields CDR1 SGHKS and CDR2 YYEKEE (reference sequence). The chain's CDR3 is CASSYAEDTEAFF. The CDR3 region has the DNA TGTGCCAGCAGTTACGCAGAGGACACTGAAGCTTTCTTT.

CDR3 bases: TGTGCCAGCAGTGAAACTCTAACCGGGGAGCTGTTTTTT. Encoded protein: CASSETLTGELFF. The V call is TRBV6-1, the J call TRBJ2-2; D not resolved. The V gene's germline CDR1 is MNHNS and CDR2 SASEGT. The CDR3 has 13 residues. Trimming shortened V by 2 bases and J by 5 bases, and 6 bases separated the two germline ends.

The chain combines TRBV6-6 with TRBJ1-4, with D maybe TRBD1 (5 bases). Per the germline V gene, CDR1 is MNHNY and CDR2 is SVGAGI (reference sequence). V was cut by 2 bases and J by 8 bases, with 18 bases left in between. The CDR3 is 16 residues long. In DNA, the CDR3 is TGTGCCAGCAGTTACCTGGACACGTCCTTGGGGGAAAAACTGTTTTTT. This codes for CASSYLDTSLGEKLFF.

The rearrangement uses TRBV11-2 and TRBJ1-2; D is undetermined. Germline CDR1 SGHAT, CDR2 FQNNGV. Trimming removed 7 bases at V and 8 bases at J, with 23 bases between. This CDR3 comprises 15 residues. Written as DNA, the CDR3 is TGTGCCAGCAAACTTCTCAGGAATCCGTCACGGGGCTACACCTTC. Protein product: CASKLLRNPSRGYTF.

V is TRBV7-2 and J is TRBJ2-3; 11 nucleotides agree with TRBD2. The CDR3 has 19 amino acids. V gave up 2 bases and J gave up 3 bases; unmatched junction bases: 13. Germline values: CDR1 SGHTA, CDR2 FQGNSA. CDR3 DNA: TGTGCCAGCAGCTTAATCCTAGCGGGGGGCCCACCGGGTACAGATACGCAGTATTTT. Amino acids: CASSLILAGGPPGTDTQYF.

The chain links TRBV29-1 to TRBJ2-7; D may be TRBD2 (6 bases). Germline V lookup: CDR1 SQVTM, CDR2 ANQGSEA. Deletions cut 1 base from V and 6 bases from J, with 13 bases between. This CDR3 comprises 13 residues. The CDR3 region has the DNA TGCAGCGTTGAAGGTGCCGCGGGGAGCGAGCAGTACTTC. This gives the protein CSVEGAAGSEQYF.